Below, 27 T cell receptor beta chains from the same sample are listed, as sequenced in a study of blood T cells in healthy people across ages. Sample-barcoded 5' priming and a J-beta primer mix drove a second PCR of about 7 to 11 cycles. TCRdb ran MiXCR on the 5' RACE reads and lists one entry per CDR3 protein. The table lists roughly 1.4 million distinct CDR3 sequences, roughly 60% of them singletons, with under 8.5% in the top ten. The sample taken for sequencing was blood. The source is a man aged 18 to 29 in good health.

The chain couples TRBV20-1 to TRBJ2-1; 7 nucleotides align to TRBD2. V trimming: 0 bases; J trimming: 6 bases; junction bases outside the gene matches: 14. CDR1 and CDR2 from the germline V gene are DFQATT and SNEGSKA (reference sequence). CDR3 length equals 17 residues. CDR3 amino acids: CSARDLWRASGPNEQFF. DNA for the CDR3: TGCAGTGCTAGAGATCTCTGGCGGGCTAGCGGACCCAATGAGCAGTTCTTC.

This clonotype has only one observation. V usage is TRBV11-1 and J usage is TRBJ2-7; the D gene is possibly TRBD1 (6 bases). Per germline, CDR1 SGHAT and CDR2 FQDESV (reference sequence). The CDR3 length is 16 residues. The germline V and J ends were trimmed by 5 bases and 2 bases, with 19 bases remaining between them. The CDR3 bases are TGTGCCAGCAGCCCTATTCTGGGGACATACACCTACGAGCAGTACTTC. Translation: CASSPILGTYTYEQYF.

This clonotype was counted at least ten times. V is TRBV20-1 and J is TRBJ1-2; 7 bases align to TRBD1. There are 14 residues in the CDR3. J lost 1 base, V lost 5 bases, and 7 bases had no gene match. Germline CDR1 reads DFQATT; CDR2 reads SNEGSKA (reference sequence). DNA for the CDR3: TGCAGTGCTTCAGACAGGGCCAATAACTATGGCTACACCTTC. Translated: CSASDRANNYGYTF.

V gene TRBV5-5 combines with J gene TRBJ2-7, with D possibly TRBD2 on 5 matching bases. Germline V gene data show CDR1 as SGHKS and CDR2 as YYEKEE (reference sequence). The CDR3 is 13 amino acids. Trimming pared 3 bases from V and 2 bases from J, leaving 9 bases between. CDR3 nucleotide sequence: TGTGCCAGCAGCTCTACTAGGACCTACGAGCAGTACTTC. This codes for CASSSTRTYEQYF.

V is TRBV20-1 and J is TRBJ2-1, with D perhaps TRBD1 (5 bases). The germline V gene encodes CDR1 DFQATT and CDR2 SNEGSKA (reference sequence). V lost 6 bases and J 6 bases, leaving 15 bases between the germline ends. CDR3 length equals 13 residues. This CDR3 is CSAQGVGVNEQFF. The CDR3 nucleotides are TGCAGTGCCCAGGGCGTAGGGGTCAATGAGCAGTTCTTC.

On this clonotype: At one end the junction does not follow the germline gene, possibly because of a read error. The genes are TRBV7-2 and TRBJ2-7; 9 bases are shared with TRBD2. The CDR3 spans 14 residues. The germline CDR1 and CDR2 sequences are SGHTA and FQGNSA. The CDR3 DNA reads TGTGCCGGCCTAGCGGGGCTAAGCTCCTACGACCAGTACTTC. The encoded protein is CAGLAGLSSYDQYF.

V is TRBV12-3 or TRBV12-4 and J is TRBJ2-7; tentatively, D is TRBD1 (6 bases). The CDR3 runs 13 residues. Between the trimmed V and J ends, which lost 6 bases and 4 bases, there was a span of 13 bases. The CDR3 nucleotides read TGTGCCAGCAGAAAACAGGACAGATACGAGCAGTACTTC. Its protein is CASRKQDRYEQYF.

V is TRBV3-1 and J is TRBJ2-7; 9 positions match TRBD1. CDR3 size: 14 residues. Germline CDR1 and CDR2: LGHDT and YNNKEL (reference sequence). V was pared by 4 bases and J by 3 bases, with 4 bases of the junction left unmatched. The CDR3 region has the DNA TGTGCCAGCAGCCCTTACAGGGGGCTCTACGAGCAGTACTTC. It specifies CASSPYRGLYEQYF.

This chain links TRBV7-9 with TRBJ2-5; 8 bases align to TRBD1. Germline V CDR1 and CDR2: SEHNR, FQNEAQ (reference sequence). The CDR3 covers 15 residues. V shed 7 bases and J 2 bases; nucleotides not matched to a gene: 9. The CDR3, as DNA: TGTGCCAGCAACTTTCTGGGGACAGGTCAAGAGACCCAGTACTTC. Its protein is CASNFLGTGQETQYF. Filled out from reference TRBV7-9 and TRBJ2-5, the complete variable domain reads DTGVSQNPRHKITKRGQNVTFRCDPISEHNRLYWYRQTLGQGPEFLTYFQNEAQLEKSRLLSDRFSAERPKGSFSTLEIQRTEQGDSAMYLCASNFLGTGQETQYFGPGTRLLVL.

The rearrangement joins TRBV6-6 to TRBJ2-7; 9 nucleotides align to TRBD1. The end of the DNA fits TRBJ2-4 better, so the J call may be wrong. Germline V gene sequence: CDR1 MNHNY, CDR2 SVGAGI (reference sequence). This CDR3 comprises 14 residues. CDR3 bases: TGTGCCAGCAGACCGGGACAGGGAAGAAACATTCAGTACTTC. This gives the protein CASRPGQGRNIQYF.

This sequence joins TRBV27 and TRBJ2-1; 7 bases are a match to TRBD2. This CDR3 region has 16 residues. V dropped 3 bases and J dropped 4; count of bases not matched to a gene: 9. CDR1 and CDR2 from the germline V gene are MNHEY and SMNVEV (reference sequence). The CDR3 sequence is CASSFSAGDLYNEQFF. The CDR3 DNA reads as TGTGCCAGCAGTTTCTCGGCGGGAGACCTTTACAATGAGCAGTTCTTC.

This chain uses TRBV5-1 with TRBJ2-6; TRBD1 matches at 9 bases. This CDR3 has 19 residues. The ends lost 0 bases at V and 0 bases at J; junction bases unmatched: 7. Germline lookup yields CDR1 SGHRS and CDR2 YFSETQ. The CDR3 spells CASSLEGTGRRSGANVLTF. The CDR3 DNA is TGCGCCAGCAGCTTGGAAGGGACAGGGAGACGCTCTGGGGCCAACGTCCTGACTTTC.

The chain employs TRBV27 and TRBJ1-1; 7 positions agree with TRBD1. The germline V gene encodes CDR1 MNHEY and CDR2 SMNVEV (reference sequence). The CDR3 runs to 14 residues. J gave up 6 bases and V 8 bases, and 12 bases lay outside the gene matches. The CDR3 DNA sequence: TGTGCCAGCGGGATTACAGGGGATTTGGCTGAAGCTTTCTTT. Translating gives CASGITGDLAEAFF.

The genes are TRBV5-1 and TRBJ2-7; D is unresolved. Trimming cost V 3 bases and J 4 bases, with 14 bases left between them. The CDR3 spans 14 residues. Germline lookup yields CDR1 SGHRS and CDR2 YFSETQ. CDR3 amino acids: CASSSTWPTYEQYF. The CDR3 nucleotides are TGCGCCAGCAGCTCGACCTGGCCGACGTACGAGCAGTACTTC.

This chain uses TRBV24-1 with TRBJ2-5; D gene ambiguous. Trimming stripped 1 base from V and 11 bases from J, with 10 bases between. The CDR3 totals 12 residues. The germline V gene has CDR1 KGHDR and CDR2 SFDVKD. As DNA, the CDR3 is TGTGCCACCAGTGATTTCAGCGATGAGCAGTACTTC. Its protein product is CATSDFSDEQYF.

The chain joins TRBV20-1 to TRBJ2-1, with TRBD2 identical over 12 bases. CDR3 length equals 15 residues. The J segment lost 5 bases and the V segment lost 5 bases, leaving 7 bases of the junction unmatched. Germline lookup yields CDR1 DFQATT and CDR2 SNEGSKA (reference sequence). CDR3 bases: TGCAGTGCTCCTACGGGACTAGCGGGTGACAATGAGCAGTTCTTC. Translation gives CSAPTGLAGDNEQFF.

This clonotype has a handful of counts. A read error may produce the germline difference seen at one junction end. The chain combines TRBV7-7 with TRBJ2-7; D gene ambiguous. Germline CDR1 SSHAT, CDR2 FNYEAQ (reference sequence). The CDR3 spans 13 residues. Here the CDR3 DNA reads TGTGCTAGCAGCCCCTCGGGTGCGTGGGAGCAGTACTTC. Translation: CASSPSGAWEQYF.

The chain recombines TRBV2 with TRBJ1-4; a weak D match, TRBD1 (5 bases). V lost 6 bases and J 0 bases, leaving 20 bases between the germline ends. CDR1 and CDR2 (germline): SNHLY, FYNNEI. The length of the CDR3 is 18 residues. Here the CDR3 DNA reads TGTGCCAGCAGCAGGGTAGCCACCCCGATCGCAACTAATGAAAAACTGTTTTTT. Translated, it gives CASSRVATPIATNEKLFF.

J is TRBJ2-3 and V is TRBV5-1; D remains ambiguous. This CDR3 region has 13 residues. The V gene lost 3 bases and the J gene lost 4 bases, with 9 bases spanning the gap. Germline lookup yields CDR1 SGHRS and CDR2 YFSETQ. CDR3 nucleotides: TGCGCCAGCAGCTACTATAGGTCAGATACGCAGTATTTT. This translates into CASSYYRSDTQYF. Drawing the rest from reference TRBV5-1 and TRBJ2-3, the complete variable domain is KAGVTQTPRYLIKTRGQQVTLSCSPISGHRSVSWYQQTPGQGLQFLFEYFSETQRNKGNFPGRFSGRQFSNSRSEMNVSTLELGDSALYLCASSYYRSDTQYFGPGTRLTVL.

V is TRBV12-3 or TRBV12-4 and J is TRBJ2-3; D remains ambiguous. Trimming pared 6 bases from V and 2 bases from J, leaving 9 bases between. CDR3 length: 13 amino acids. This CDR3 reads CASRGSATDTQYF. CDR3 sequence (DNA): TGTGCCAGCAGGGGTTCGGCCACAGATACGCAGTATTTT.

The genes are TRBV25-1 and TRBJ1-2, with unresolved D. Deletions cut 1 base from V and 2 bases from J, with 8 bases between. The germline CDR1 and CDR2 sequences are MGHDK and SYGVNS. CDR3 length equals 14 residues. In nucleotides, the CDR3 is TGTGCCAGCAGTGAATCAGTAGGGAACTATGGCTACACCTTC. Translation gives CASSESVGNYGYTF.

The chain uses TRBV12-5 and TRBJ2-1, with D perhaps matching TRBD2 (5 bases). The ends were cut back, 1 base at V and 9 bases at J, with 10 bases in the middle. The CDR3 runs 13 residues. CDR1 and CDR2 (germline): LGHNT, FRNRAP. CDR3 residues: CASGLERLTEQFF. Here the CDR3 DNA reads TGTGCTAGTGGTTTGGAGCGGCTCACTGAGCAGTTCTTC. The complete variable domain, with remaining parts taken from reference TRBV12-5 and TRBJ2-1, reads DARVTQTPRHKVTEMGQEVTMRCQPILGHNTVFWYRQTMMQGLELLAYFRNRAPLDDSGMPKDRFSAEMPDATLATLKIQPSEPRDSAVYFCASGLERLTEQFFGPGTRLTVL.

This clonotype was seen more than once but under ten times. This chain connects TRBV3-1 to TRBJ1-1, with 9 nucleotides matching TRBD1. CDR1 and CDR2 (germline): LGHDT, YNNKEL (reference sequence). Trimming removed 4 bases from V and 4 bases from J; junction bases left unmatched: 4. The CDR3 runs 14 residues. The CDR3 DNA reads as TGTGCCAGCAGCCTCTCGGACAGGGGCACTGAAGCTTTCTTT. Translating gives CASSLSDRGTEAFF.

CDR3 in amino acids: CASSQLGGAKGSTNEKLFF. In DNA, the CDR3 is TGCGCCAGCAGCCAATTGGGGGGCGCAAAGGGTTCGACTAATGAAAAACTGTTTTTT. V is TRBV4-1 and J is TRBJ1-4; possibly TRBD1 for D (6 bases). CDR3 size: 19 residues. The V gene's germline CDR1 is MGHRA and CDR2 YSYEKL. The V and J ends lost 2 bases and 2 bases respectively, with 21 bases between them.

The chain joins TRBV6-5 to TRBJ2-2; possible D gene TRBD1, 6 bases. V was clipped by 0 bases and J by 5 bases, with 10 bases between them. This CDR3 is 15 amino acids long. Germline V gene lookup returns CDR1 MNHEY and CDR2 SVGAGI. The CDR3 is CASSYSGHPTGELFF. The CDR3 DNA follows: TGTGCCAGCAGTTACTCGGGACATCCGACCGGGGAGCTGTTTTTT.

The chain joins TRBV5-5 to TRBJ2-7; TRBD2 aligns across 7 bases. Trimming at V came to 4 bases and at J to 4 bases, leaving 14 bases not matched to a gene. The length of the CDR3 is 16 residues. Germline CDR1 reads SGHKS; CDR2 reads YYEKEE (reference sequence). The CDR3 DNA follows: TGTGCCAGCAGCCGCCTCGGGGTAGCGGGTGTTTACGAGCAGTACTTC. Translated: CASSRLGVAGVYEQYF. Filled out from reference TRBV5-5 and TRBJ2-7, the complete variable domain reads DAGVTQSPTHLIKTRGQQVTLRCSPISGHKSVSWYQQVLGQGPQFIFQYYEKEERGRGNFPDRFSARQFPNYSSELNVNALLLGDSALYLCASSRLGVAGVYEQYFGPGTRLTVT.

This clonotype was picked up a small number of times. V and J are TRBV14 and TRBJ2-7; TRBD2 aligns across 8 bases. V shed 1 base and J 0 bases; nucleotides not matched to a gene: 14. The length of the CDR3 is 19 residues. Per germline, CDR1 SGHDN and CDR2 FVKESK. Written as DNA, the CDR3 is TGTGCCAGCAGCCAAGTCGGTAGATTTACTAGCGGAAACTCCTACGAGCAGTACTTC. Encoded protein: CASSQVGRFTSGNSYEQYF.